Following are 28 T cell receptor beta chains from one sample sequenced in a study of beta chain features in type 1 diabetes. Investigators reverse transcribed all isolated RNA, so they sequenced expressed TCRB transcripts. Here immunoSEQ multiplex PCR was the method, and the copy in TCRdb shows in-frame clones only, minus some. The table includes roughly 140,000 clones, 11% detected once. Sequenced: central memory CD4+ T cells from blood. Receptor source: a man aged 18-30 years in good health.

The chain combines TRBV11-3 with TRBJ2-1, with 10 bases fitting TRBD2. The CDR3 has 16 residues. Germline loops: CDR1 SGHNT, CDR2 YENEEA. V gave up 1 base and J gave up 5 bases; unmatched junction bases: 5. The CDR3 nucleotides are TGTGCCAGCAGCTTAGGGGGACTAGCGATAAACAATGAGCAGTTCTTC. This sequence encodes CASSLGGLAINNEQFF.

This clone has a handful of counts. This rearrangement joins TRBV5-6 to TRBJ2-1; 9 bases fit TRBD2. J was trimmed by 5 bases and V by 0 bases; bases with no gene match: 6. From germline, CDR1 is SGHDT and CDR2 YYEEEE. This CDR3 has 16 amino acids. The CDR3 here is CASSLGLRLADNEQFF. CDR3 in DNA: TGTGCCAGCAGCTTGGGGTTGAGACTAGCGGACAATGAGCAGTTCTTC.

The chain carries TRBV5-4 and TRBJ2-1; D perhaps matches TRBD1 (6 bases). Germline V gene sequence: CDR1 SGHNT, CDR2 YYREEE (reference sequence). This CDR3 comprises 15 residues. Trimming removed 4 bases at V and 3 bases at J, with 14 bases between. The CDR3 is CASSVRGWVYNEQFF. The CDR3 DNA follows: TGTGCCAGCAGCGTCAGGGGTTGGGTCTACAATGAGCAGTTCTTC.

V is TRBV5-1 and J is TRBJ2-1, with D possibly TRBD1 on 6 matching bases. This CDR3 contains 15 residues. V gave up 1 base and J gave up 4 bases, with 12 bases separating them. CDR1 SGHRS and CDR2 YFSETQ come from the germline V gene. The CDR3 sequence is CASSLSGQTYNEQFF. The CDR3, as DNA: TGCGCCAGCAGCTTGTCCGGACAGACGTACAATGAGCAGTTCTTC. The full variable domain, rest sourced from reference TRBV5-1 and TRBJ2-1, is KAGVTQTPRYLIKTRGQQVTLSCSPISGHRSVSWYQQTPGQGLQFLFEYFSETQRNKGNFPGRFSGRQFSNSRSEMNVSTLELGDSALYLCASSLSGQTYNEQFFGPGTRLTVL.

At least ten counts were recorded for this clone. This chain joins TRBV28 and TRBJ2-5; tentatively, D is TRBD1 or TRBD2 (6 bases each). Trimming shortened V by 11 bases and J by 5 bases, and 12 bases separated the two germline ends. This CDR3 has 11 residues. CDR1 MDHEN and CDR2 SYDVKM come from the germline V gene. CDR3 DNA: TGTGCCCTTCGAGGGGGGGAGACCCAGTACTTC. Protein: CALRGGETQYF.

This chain links TRBV20-1 with TRBJ1-2; D is perhaps TRBD1 (5 bases). Trimming pared 7 bases from V and 4 bases from J, leaving 10 bases between. This CDR3 region has 11 residues. Germline CDR1 reads DFQATT; CDR2 reads SNEGSKA (reference sequence). This chain's CDR3 is CSGGRGYGYTF. The CDR3 bases are TGCAGTGGCGGGAGGGGCTATGGCTACACCTTC.

The rearrangement uses TRBV5-1 and TRBJ2-4; TRBD2 is a possible D gene (6 bases). Per germline, CDR1 SGHRS and CDR2 YFSETQ. The CDR3 has 15 amino acids. The V end was cut by 0 bases, the J end by 11 bases, with 18 bases between. The CDR3 nucleotides are TGCGCCAGCAGCTTGGAGGTCGCGGGGACTTCACTTCAGTACTTC. As protein: CASSLEVAGTSLQYF.

This clone has more than one count but fewer than ten. The chain joins TRBV4-2 to TRBJ2-5; possible D gene TRBD2, 7 bases. Germline loops: CDR1 LGHNA, CDR2 YNFKEQ. The CDR3 loop spans 17 amino acids. V was shortened by 2 bases and J by 9 bases, with 25 bases between the two germline ends. The CDR3 loop reads CASSQISSGTNQGSQYF. For the CDR3, the DNA is TGTGCCAGCAGCCAAATTTCCTCCGGGACTAATCAGGGGTCCCAGTACTTC.

The V call is TRBV30, the J call TRBJ2-3; D unclear. Germline V CDR1 and CDR2: GTSNPN, SVGIG (reference sequence). V was cut by 0 bases and J by 11 bases, with 12 bases left in between. The CDR3 totals 12 residues. CDR3 residues: CAWSVQRLVQYF. The CDR3 coding sequence is TGTGCCTGGAGTGTCCAGCGACTGGTGCAGTATTTT.

A few counts support this clone. This chain joins TRBV5-4 and TRBJ1-2, with 9 bases matching TRBD1. Germline trimming cut 3 bases from V and 7 bases from J; bases unmatched to any gene: 7. The CDR3 sequence is 14 residues long. The germline V gene encodes CDR1 SGHNT and CDR2 YYREEE (reference sequence). CDR3 residues: CASSSPGQGLGYTF. For the CDR3, the DNA is TGTGCCAGCAGCTCTCCGGGACAGGGTCTTGGCTACACCTTC. Looking up the rest from reference TRBV5-4 and TRBJ1-2 gives the full variable domain: ETGVTQSPTHLIKTRGQQVTLRCSSQSGHNTVSWYQQALGQGPQFIFQYYREEENGRGNFPPRFSGLQFPNYSSELNVNALELDDSALYLCASSSPGQGLGYTFGSGTRLTVV.

This clone was found a few times. The V gene is TRBV7-2, the J gene TRBJ2-7, with 10 bases aligning to TRBD2. The CDR3 length is 16 residues. J lost 4 bases, V lost 3 bases, and 9 bases had no gene match. CDR1 SGHTA and CDR2 FQGNSA come from the germline V gene. For the CDR3, the DNA is TGTGCCAGCAGCTTGGCTCCTAGCGGGAGTAGGTACGAGCAGTACTTC. Protein sequence: CASSLAPSGSRYEQYF.

This rearrangement joins TRBV7-8 to TRBJ1-2, with TRBD1 matching 8 bases. V lost 5 bases and J lost 4; bases outside the gene matches: 3. The CDR3 loop spans 13 amino acids. The germline V gene has CDR1 SGHVS and CDR2 FQNEAQ. CDR3 DNA sequence: TGTGCCAGCAGCCCTGACAGGGGCTATGGCTACACCTTC. Protein sequence: CASSPDRGYGYTF.

This clone occurred many times. The gene calls are TRBV9 and TRBJ2-1, with a weak D call TRBD2 (6 bases). The ends were cut back, 3 bases at V and 6 bases at J, with 16 bases in the middle. CDR1 and CDR2 from the germline V gene are SGDLS and YYNGEE. This CDR3 region has 15 residues. CDR3 protein: CASSAVGGPFNEQFF. CDR3 bases: TGTGCCAGCAGCGCCGTCGGAGGGCCATTCAATGAGCAGTTCTTC.

A few counts support this clone. This chain connects TRBV10-2 to TRBJ2-7, with a tentative D call TRBD1 (6 bases). Germline CDR1 is WSHSY and CDR2 is SAAADI. The CDR3 is 13 residues long. Trimming removed 3 bases at V and 6 bases at J, with 12 bases between. This CDR3 is CASSEPTGSEQYF. The CDR3 DNA is TGCGCCAGCAGTGAACCAACAGGGAGCGAGCAGTACTTC.

The rearrangement joins TRBV4-3 to TRBJ1-5; 11 nucleotides agree with TRBD1. Germline CDR1 LGHNA, CDR2 YSLEER. This CDR3 spans 17 amino acids. The trim removed 4 bases at V and 3 bases at J, leaving 8 bases unmatched. Here the CDR3 DNA reads TGCGCCAGCAGCCTCCGGACAGGGGGCGCCTCCAATCAGCCCCAGCATTTT. Amino acids: CASSLRTGGASNQPQHF.

This clone appeared a few times. This CDR3 is also generated by other DNA sequences in the sample. J is TRBJ2-3 and V is TRBV29-1; 8 positions match TRBD1. V was pared by 4 bases and J by 4 bases, with 4 bases of the junction left unmatched. The CDR3 has 13 amino acids. Germline lookup yields CDR1 SQVTM and CDR2 ANQGSEA. The CDR3 loop is CSVGQGAADTQYF. In nucleotides, the CDR3 is TGCAGCGTTGGGCAGGGGGCGGCAGATACGCAGTATTTT.

The chain recombines TRBV18 with TRBJ2-1; D may be TRBD1 (6 bases). Germline CDR1 and CDR2: KGHSH and LQKENI. V shed 3 bases and J shed 7 bases, with 13 bases lying between them. The CDR3 covers 14 residues. CDR3 protein: CASSPRTGNNEQFF. In DNA form, the CDR3 reads TGTGCCAGCTCACCGCGTACAGGGAATAATGAGCAGTTCTTC.

The chain joins TRBV29-1 to TRBJ1-3; no firm D call. V shed 4 bases and J shed 0 bases, with 7 bases lying between them. Germline CDR1 is SQVTM and CDR2 is ANQGSEA. The CDR3 sequence is 13 residues long. CDR3 loop: CSVVVFSGNTIYF. The CDR3 coding sequence is TGCAGCGTTGTTGTGTTCTCTGGAAACACCATATATTTT.

This rearrangement joins TRBV18 to TRBJ2-1, with a tentative D call TRBD2 (5 bases). Trimming removed 2 bases at V and 6 bases at J, with 14 bases between. The germline CDR1 and CDR2 sequences are KGHSH and LQKENI. The CDR3 runs to 15 residues. The CDR3 bases are TGTGCCAGCTCACCAGAAAAACTTGGGAGCAATGAGCAGTTCTTC. It yields the protein CASSPEKLGSNEQFF. Full variable domain (outside the CDR3, taken from reference TRBV18 and TRBJ2-1): NAGVMQNPRHLVRRRGQEARLRCSPMKGHSHVYWYRQLPEEGLKFMVYLQKENIIDESGMPKERFSAEFPKEGPSILRIQQVVRGDSAAYFCASSPEKLGSNEQFFGPGTRLTVL.

This clone has a handful of counts. This rearrangement joins TRBV7-2 to TRBJ2-3, with 10 bases lining up with TRBD2. This CDR3 contains 16 residues. Germline V lookup: CDR1 SGHTA, CDR2 FQGNSA. Trimming took 5 bases from V and 1 from J; bases not matched to a gene: 6. The CDR3 reads CASSQGGLAGTDTQYF. CDR3 coding DNA: TGTGCCAGCAGCCAGGGAGGACTAGCGGGCACAGATACGCAGTATTTT.

This rearrangement joins TRBV25-1 to TRBJ2-2; D uncertain. The V end was cut by 3 bases, the J end by 7 bases, with 6 bases between. Germline lookup yields CDR1 MGHDK and CDR2 SYGVNS. The length of the CDR3 is 12 residues. CDR3 amino acids: CASSDLGGELFF. CDR3 DNA sequence: TGTGCCAGCAGTGATCTCGGCGGGGAGCTGTTTTTT.

Only a few counts were recorded for this clone. The chain combines TRBV18 with TRBJ1-2, with D hard to call. Trimming took off 3 bases at V and 6 bases at J, with 17 bases between the two ends. CDR3 length equals 15 residues. CDR1 KGHSH and CDR2 LQKENI come from the germline V gene. The CDR3 region has the DNA TGTGCCAGCTCACCTAAGGACCGACCTTTGGATGGCTACACCTTC. Its translation: CASSPKDRPLDGYTF.

On this clone: Other DNA sequences from this sample encode an identical CDR3 as well. The rearrangement uses TRBV7-2 and TRBJ2-7; D is undetermined. The germline gives CDR1 SGHTA, CDR2 FQGNSA. The CDR3 has 13 amino acids. V was clipped by 3 bases and J by 2 bases, with 8 bases between them. The CDR3, as DNA: TGTGCCAGCAGCTTTCTCGCTACCTACGAGCAGTACTTC. Translation gives CASSFLATYEQYF.

The table lists this clone with a few counts. In nucleotides, the CDR3 is TGCGCCAGCAGCCGGACAGACTCCTACGAGCAGTACTTC. This translates into CASSRTDSYEQYF. The V call is TRBV5-1, the J call TRBJ2-7, with D possibly matching TRBD1 (6 bases). V was clipped by 4 bases and J by 0 bases, with 8 bases between them. CDR1 and CDR2 from the germline V gene are SGHRS and YFSETQ. This CDR3 spans 13 amino acids.

This clone was observed a handful of times. The rearrangement links TRBV9 to TRBJ2-5, with a tentative D call TRBD2 (6 bases). Germline V gene lookup returns CDR1 SGDLS and CDR2 YYNGEE. Trimming shortened V by 3 bases and J by 5 bases, and 17 bases separated the two germline ends. The length of the CDR3 is 15 residues. For the CDR3, the DNA is TGTGCCAGCAGCGCCGCCCGGAGGGAGGTGGAGACCCAGTACTTC. Encoded protein: CASSAARREVETQYF.

The V and J genes are TRBV5-1 and TRBJ2-7; 8 bases align to TRBD1. The CDR3 sequence is 14 residues long. With V trimmed by 3 bases and J by 2 bases, 4 bases remained unmatched. The germline V gene has CDR1 SGHRS and CDR2 YFSETQ. CDR3 nucleotides: TGCGCCAGCAGCTCCGGGACAGGACCCTACGAGCAGTACTTC. Protein sequence: CASSSGTGPYEQYF.

This clone was seen only a few times. The chain links TRBV9 to TRBJ2-1, with D tentatively TRBD2 (6 bases). V gave up 0 bases and J gave up 5 bases, with 12 bases separating them. This CDR3 comprises 15 residues. Looked up from germline, CDR1 is SGDLS and CDR2 is YYNGEE. For the CDR3, the DNA is TGTGCCAGCAGCGTAGCCTTGACTAGAGACAATGAGCAGTTCTTC. Residues: CASSVALTRDNEQFF. The whole variable domain, remainder taken from reference TRBV9 and TRBJ2-1, is DSGVTQTPKHLITATGQRVTLRCSPRSGDLSVYWYQQSLDQGLQFLIQYYNGEERAKGNILERFSAQQFPDLHSELNLSSLELGDSALYFCASSVALTRDNEQFFGPGTRLTVL.

This clone was seen a few times. V gene TRBV28 combines with J gene TRBJ1-1; 7 bases are a match to TRBD1. From germline, CDR1 is MDHEN and CDR2 SYDVKM. J gave up 5 bases and V 10 bases, and 7 bases lay outside the gene matches. CDR3 length: 12 residues. The DNA for the CDR3 is TGTGCCACAACAGGGGTAGATACTGAAGCTTTCTTT. Protein: CATTGVDTEAFF.